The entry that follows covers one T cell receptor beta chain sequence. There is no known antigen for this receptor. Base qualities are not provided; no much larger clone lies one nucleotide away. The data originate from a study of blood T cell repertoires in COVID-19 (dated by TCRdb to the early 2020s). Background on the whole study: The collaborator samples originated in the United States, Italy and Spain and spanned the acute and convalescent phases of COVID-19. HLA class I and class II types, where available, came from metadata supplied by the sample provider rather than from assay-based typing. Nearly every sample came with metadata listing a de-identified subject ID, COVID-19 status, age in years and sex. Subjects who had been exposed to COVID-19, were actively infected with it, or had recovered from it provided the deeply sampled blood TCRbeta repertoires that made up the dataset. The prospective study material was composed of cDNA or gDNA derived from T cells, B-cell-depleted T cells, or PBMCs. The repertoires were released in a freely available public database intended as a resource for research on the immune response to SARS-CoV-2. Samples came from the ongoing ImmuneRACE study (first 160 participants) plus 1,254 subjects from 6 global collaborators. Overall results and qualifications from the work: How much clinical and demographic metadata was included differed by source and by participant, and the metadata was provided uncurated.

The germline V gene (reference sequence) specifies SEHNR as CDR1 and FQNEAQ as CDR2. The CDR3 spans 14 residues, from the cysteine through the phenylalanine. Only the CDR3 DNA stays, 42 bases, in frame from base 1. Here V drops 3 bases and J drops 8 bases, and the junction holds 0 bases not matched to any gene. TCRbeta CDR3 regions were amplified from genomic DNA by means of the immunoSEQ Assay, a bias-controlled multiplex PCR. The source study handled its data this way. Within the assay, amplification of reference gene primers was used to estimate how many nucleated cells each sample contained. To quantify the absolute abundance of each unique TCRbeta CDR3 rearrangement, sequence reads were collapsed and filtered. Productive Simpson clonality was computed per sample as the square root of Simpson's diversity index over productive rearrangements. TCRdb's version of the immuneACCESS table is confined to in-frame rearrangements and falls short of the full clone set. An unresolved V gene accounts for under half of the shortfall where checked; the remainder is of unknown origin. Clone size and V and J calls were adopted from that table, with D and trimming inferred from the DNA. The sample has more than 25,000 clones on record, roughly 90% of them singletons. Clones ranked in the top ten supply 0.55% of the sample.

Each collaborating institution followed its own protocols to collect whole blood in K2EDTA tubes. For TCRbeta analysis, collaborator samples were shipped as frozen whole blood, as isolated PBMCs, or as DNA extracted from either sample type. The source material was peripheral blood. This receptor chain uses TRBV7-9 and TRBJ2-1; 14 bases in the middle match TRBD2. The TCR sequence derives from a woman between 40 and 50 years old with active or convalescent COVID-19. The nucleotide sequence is TGTGCCAGCAGCTTGGGACTAGCGGGGGATGAGCAGTTCTTC. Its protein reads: CASSLGLAGDEQFF.